The sequence of this TCR beta chain was determined in a study of blood T cell repertoires in COVID-19. Study-wide context: Sites across the United States, Italy and Spain contributed samples from acute and convalescent COVID-19. T cells, B-cell-depleted T cells, or PBMCs provided the cDNA or gDNA that served as material.

In the authors' methods: Reference gene primer amplification gave estimated nucleated cell counts. The repertoire was sequenced with immunoSEQ multiplex PCR; TCRdb's copy has only in-frame clones and lacks some. The V and J calls and clone size come from that table; D and trimming were worked out from the DNA. The sample lists approximately 200,000 clones; roughly nine tenths were seen once. The material sequenced was peripheral blood. This receptor was taken from a woman aged 50 to 65 with acute or convalescent COVID-19.

The CDR3 is CASSRTGVYNEQFF. The CDR3 DNA reads as TGTGCCAGCTCACGAACAGGGGTCTACAATGAGCAGTTCTTC. The chain recombines TRBV18 with TRBJ2-1, with 7 bases lining up with TRBD1. J lost 3 bases, V lost 4 bases, and 3 bases had no gene match. This CDR3 has 14 residues. CDR1 is KGHSH and CDR2 is LQKENI in the germline V gene.